The 3 T cell receptor beta chains listed next were all sequenced from one sample in a study of T cell responses to AZD1222 COVID-19 vaccine. The data were produced by immunoSEQ multiplex PCR, yet TCRdb's version contains in-frame clones alone and is incomplete. This table has fewer than 150,000 clones, more than 85% appearing once. Sequencing was performed on peripheral blood, taken on day 0 of AZD1222 vaccination. Receptors originate from an adult in good health.

The chain is built from TRBV5-1 and TRBJ2-7; D may match TRBD1 or TRBD2 (6 bases each). V dropped 0 bases and J dropped 4 bases, with 17 bases sitting between them. CDR3 size: 16 residues. Germline CDR1 SGHRS, CDR2 YFSETQ. CDR3 protein: CASSLGRGVLGYEQYF. The CDR3 nucleotides read TGCGCCAGCAGCTTGGGAAGGGGGGTCCTAGGGTACGAGCAGTACTTC. Filled out from reference TRBV5-1 and TRBJ2-7, the complete variable domain reads KAGVTQTPRYLIKTRGQQVTLSCSPISGHRSVSWYQQTPGQGLQFLFEYFSETQRNKGNFPGRFSGRQFSNSRSEMNVSTLELGDSALYLCASSLGRGVLGYEQYFGPGTRLTVT.

The chain recombines TRBV7-2 with TRBJ1-1; TRBD1 is a possible D gene (5 bases). Germline V gives CDR1 SGHTA, CDR2 FQGNSA. This CDR3 contains 15 residues. V was pared by 1 base and J by 2 bases, with 11 bases between. The CDR3 bases are TGTGCCAGCAGCTTAGGAGGGGCTCATAACACTGAAGCTTTCTTT. It yields the protein CASSLGGAHNTEAFF.

The chain has TRBV27 and TRBJ2-7; no clear D gene. The germline V and J ends were trimmed by 1 base and 6 bases, with 10 bases remaining between them. From germline, CDR1 is MNHEY and CDR2 SMNVEV (reference sequence). The CDR3 loop spans 13 amino acids. CDR3 residues: CASSLLGLSEQYF. Here the CDR3 DNA reads TGTGCCAGCAGTTTATTGGGCCTCTCCGAGCAGTACTTC.